This TCR beta chain appears in the sequencing data of a study of blood T cell repertoires in COVID-19. Study context: The United States, Italy and Spain were the sources of the acute and convalescent COVID-19 samples. Sources were T cells, B-cell-depleted T cells, or PBMCs; the material itself was cDNA or gDNA.

Methods used by the authors: It was from reference gene primer amplification that nucleated cell counts were estimated. Assay: immunoSEQ multiplex PCR; the TCRdb copy retains only in-frame clones and omits some. V and J calls and clone size are as listed in that table; D and trimming were resolved from the DNA. The repertoire holds 280,000 or so clones, with approximately 89% as singletons. The clonotype originates from a woman aged 25 to 39 who had recovered from COVID-19. Sequenced material: peripheral blood.

The chain's CDR3 is CASSLWEVNRGGETQYF. In nucleotides, the CDR3 is TGTGCCAGCAGCCTCTGGGAAGTAAACAGGGGTGGGGAGACCCAGTACTTC. V gene TRBV7-9 combines with J gene TRBJ2-5; TRBD1 aligns across 7 bases. This CDR3 spans 17 amino acids. Germline V gene sequence: CDR1 SEHNR, CDR2 FQNEAQ (reference sequence). The junction had 17 bases not matched to a gene; V was cut back by 5 bases and J by 5 bases.